This T cell receptor beta chain was sequenced during a study of blood T cell repertoires in COVID-19. This table comes from immunoSEQ multiplex PCR, and its TCRdb copy is limited to in-frame clones, with some not included. Of about 480,000 clones listed, 70% to 90% are singletons. V lost 4 bases to trimming and J lost 0 bases, with 9 bases between them. Germline V gives CDR1 SGHRS, CDR2 YFSETQ. CDR3 size: 14 residues. What was sequenced was peripheral blood. This TCR derives from a woman aged 45-59 years with COVID-19, enrolled during active disease. The J gene is TRBJ2-3, the V gene TRBV5-1; D is unclear. CDR3 DNA sequence: TGCGCCAGCAGCCCCTTATCTAGCACAGATACGCAGTATTTT. Protein: CASSPLSSTDTQYF.